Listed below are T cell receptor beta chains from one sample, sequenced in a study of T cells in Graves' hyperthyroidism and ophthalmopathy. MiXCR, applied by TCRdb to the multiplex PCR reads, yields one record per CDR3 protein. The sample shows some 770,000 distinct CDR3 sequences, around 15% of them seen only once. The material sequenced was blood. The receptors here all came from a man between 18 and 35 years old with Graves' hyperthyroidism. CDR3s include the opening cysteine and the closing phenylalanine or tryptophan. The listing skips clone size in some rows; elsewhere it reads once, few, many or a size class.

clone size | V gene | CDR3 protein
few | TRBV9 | CASSGPSGSRTYNEQFF
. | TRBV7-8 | CASSPQFDTQYF
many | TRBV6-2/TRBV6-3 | CASSSKDYNEQFF
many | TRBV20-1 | CSARDRWPSEKETQYF
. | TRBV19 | CASSIVGQGAYNEQFF
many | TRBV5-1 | CASSSGTEKGYTF
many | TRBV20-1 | CSARGSGSYEQYF
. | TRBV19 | CASSADGGGALHEQYF
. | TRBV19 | CAGEGGDTEAFF
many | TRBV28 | CASSGEGGGSYEQYF
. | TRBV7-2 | CASSLVPSGRVQYF
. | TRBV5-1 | CASSFRGSAGDEQFF
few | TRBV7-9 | CASSWTGQSPYEQYF
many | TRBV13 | CASSPPTSGHNEQFF
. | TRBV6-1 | CASSYAPPGTYGYTF
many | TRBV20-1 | CSARGRDLHQETQYF
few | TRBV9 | CASSVNPMNTEAFF
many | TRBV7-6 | CASSLGDSASTYEQYF
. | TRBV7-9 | CASSHDRGSNTEAFF
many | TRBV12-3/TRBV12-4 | CASSKLADGYEQYF
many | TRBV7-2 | CASSLVITGGGEQYF
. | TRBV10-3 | CAISESRIRHSPLHF
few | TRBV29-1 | CSVELAGNEKLFF
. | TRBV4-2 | CASSPGQLYGYTF
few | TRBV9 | CASSAGTSVTYEQYF
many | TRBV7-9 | CASSLAGGHLGEQYF
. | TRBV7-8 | CASSPYLSRDTEAFF
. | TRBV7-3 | CASSFISGELFF
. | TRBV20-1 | CSARDQGQGRNEQFF
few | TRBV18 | CASSPEAGLAGGNEQYF
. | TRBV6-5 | CASQDRDILYEQYF
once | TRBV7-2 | CASRAPGLGINEQFF
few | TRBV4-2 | CASSWSSGTGVPNTEAFF
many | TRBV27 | CASSSLKEPTADEQFF
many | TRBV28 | CASSLEDRGYDEQFF
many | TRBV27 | CASSWRLLSSYNEQFF
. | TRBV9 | CASSTWNTGELFF
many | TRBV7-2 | CASSLSLLAALLATDTQYF
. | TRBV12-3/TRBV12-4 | CASSPPGGLVNEQFF
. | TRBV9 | CASSVAGTGANVLTF